Following are 29 T cell receptor beta chains from one sample sequenced in a study of cytomegalovirus exposure and HLA in healthy donors. The PCR made use of 60 Vbeta and 13 Jbeta primers. Profiled with immunoSEQ multiplex PCR; TCRdb holds only in-frame clones, not every one. The sample consists of some 170,000 clones, 82% of them appearing once. The sample comprised PBMCs. The receptors derive from a girl aged 5-17 years in good health and CMV-seropositive.

V is TRBV6-1 and J is TRBJ1-4, with 7 nucleotides matching TRBD1. V lost 5 bases to trimming and J lost 3 bases; unmatched junction nucleotides: 3. Germline CDR1 and CDR2: MNHNS and SASEGT. This CDR3 is 14 amino acids long. CDR3 DNA sequence: TGTGCCAGCAGTCGGACAGGCGCTAATGAAAAACTGTTTTTT. It yields the protein CASSRTGANEKLFF.

This chain joins TRBV5-1 and TRBJ2-1; 15 nucleotides match TRBD2. The length of the CDR3 is 16 residues. Germline trimming cut 5 bases from V and 9 bases from J; bases unmatched to any gene: 9. Germline V CDR1 and CDR2: SGHRS, YFSETQ. CDR3 loop: CASRWTSGRVSSEQFF. In nucleotides, the CDR3 is TGCGCCAGCAGGTGGACTAGCGGGAGGGTTAGTAGTGAGCAGTTCTTC.

Comments on this clone: An end of the junction does not agree with germline; a read error may underlie this. V is TRBV7-3 and J is TRBJ2-7; D is perhaps TRBD1 (6 bases). Germline CDR1 SGHTA, CDR2 FQGTGA. The CDR3 spans 11 residues. CDR3 nucleotides: TGTGCCAGCAGCTTAGGGGGACAACTGATATTC. This codes for CASSLGGQLIF.

This clone has a handful of counts. This rearrangement joins TRBV6-6 to TRBJ1-1, with D possibly TRBD1 on 6 matching bases. Germline V lookup: CDR1 MNHNY, CDR2 SVGAGI (reference sequence). This CDR3 is built from 14 residues. The V end was cut by 0 bases, the J end by 3 bases, with 8 bases between. The CDR3 is CASSYSGQYTEAFF. The DNA of the CDR3 is TGTGCCAGCAGTTACTCCGGACAGTACACTGAAGCTTTCTTT.

The rearrangement joins TRBV4-1 to TRBJ2-1, with 14 bases matching TRBD2. Germline loops: CDR1 MGHRA, CDR2 YSYEKL. The V segment lost 0 bases and the J segment 13 bases; nucleotides outside the gene matches: 5. The CDR3 spans 15 residues. The CDR3: CASSQDRGTSGSQFF. DNA for the CDR3: TGCGCCAGCAGCCAAGATCGGGGGACTAGCGGGAGTCAGTTCTTC.

This chain links TRBV27 with TRBJ2-6; 9 bases are a match to TRBD1. CDR1 is MNHEY and CDR2 is SMNVEV in the germline V gene (reference sequence). The CDR3 has 13 residues. V trimming: 5 bases; J trimming: 11 bases; junction bases outside the gene matches: 4. CDR3 loop: CASSTGGADVLTF. The CDR3 DNA reads as TGTGCCAGCAGTACAGGGGGCGCTGACGTCCTGACTTTC. Full variable domain (missing parts from reference TRBV27 and TRBJ2-6): EAQVTQNPRYLITVTGKKLTVTCSQNMNHEYMSWYRQDPGLGLRQIYYSMNVEVTDKGDVPEGYKVSRKEKRNFPLILESPSPNQTSLYFCASSTGGADVLTFGAGSRLTVL.

The chain is built from TRBV28 and TRBJ2-6; TRBD1 might be the D (6 bases). The CDR3 contains 15 residues. Germline V gene sequence: CDR1 MDHEN, CDR2 SYDVKM. The V end was cut by 5 bases, the J end by 4 bases, with 12 bases between. Written as DNA, the CDR3 is TGTGCCAGCAGTGGAAGGGGACACGGGGCCAACGTCCTGACTTTC. It encodes CASSGRGHGANVLTF.

V and J are TRBV28 and TRBJ1-1, with D unclear. The CDR3 loop spans 15 amino acids. Germline lookup yields CDR1 MDHEN and CDR2 SYDVKM. The ends were cut back, 5 bases at V and 0 bases at J, with 13 bases in the middle. CDR3 sequence: CASSLEVVVNTEAFF. The CDR3 coding sequence is TGTGCCAGCAGTCTAGAGGTGGTTGTGAACACTGAAGCTTTCTTT.

The CDR3 reads CASSFEGKGEAFF. The DNA for the CDR3 is TGTGCCAGCAGCTTTGAGGGAAAGGGTGAAGCTTTCTTT. This rearrangement joins TRBV7-9 to TRBJ1-1; D is uncertain. Germline CDR1 SEHNR, CDR2 FQNEAQ (reference sequence). CDR3 length: 13 residues. V was trimmed by 3 bases and J by 7 bases, leaving 12 bases between them.

There are a few counts of this clone. The CDR3 DNA is TGTGCCAGCAGCCTCTCTAGCGGGAGATACGAGCAGTACTTC. This sequence encodes CASSLSSGRYEQYF. The V call is TRBV6-1, the J call TRBJ2-7; 10 bases align to TRBD2. This CDR3 comprises 14 residues. The V and J ends lost 6 bases and 4 bases, in that order; junction bases with no gene match: 6. Germline CDR1 reads MNHNS; CDR2 reads SASEGT.

This chain's CDR3 is CASSKDLARTYEQYF. In DNA form, the CDR3 reads TGTGCCAGCAGCAAAGACCTAGCGCGGACCTACGAGCAGTACTTC. The chain joins TRBV21-1 to TRBJ2-7; the tabulated D call, TRBD2, remains unverified against the DNA. TRBV21-1 is designated a pseudogene. CDR3 length: 15 residues.

This chain connects TRBV20-1 to TRBJ2-1; D gene unclear. The CDR3 extends over 11 amino acids. V lost 6 bases to trimming and J lost 5 bases, with 8 bases between them. Germline V gene data show CDR1 as DFQATT and CDR2 as SNEGSKA (reference sequence). Here the CDR3 reads CSATLDNEQFF. In nucleotides, the CDR3 is TGCAGTGCCACATTGGACAATGAGCAGTTCTTC.

This clone has only a few counts. The V and J genes are TRBV28 and TRBJ2-1; D gene uncertain. V was trimmed by 6 bases and J by 3 bases, leaving 15 bases between them. This CDR3 contains 15 residues. From germline, CDR1 is MDHEN and CDR2 SYDVKM. Here the CDR3 DNA reads TGTGCCAGCAGCCCTCCAGGTGAAGGCTACAATGAGCAGTTCTTC. Translating gives CASSPPGEGYNEQFF.

The CDR3 DNA reads as TGTGCCAGTAGCAACACCGAACTAGCATTTTACACAGATACGCAGTATTTT. Translation: CASSNTELAFYTDTQYF. This chain uses TRBV19 with TRBJ2-3, with D tentatively TRBD2 (6 bases). CDR3 size: 17 residues. V was pared by 6 bases and J by 2 bases, with 21 bases between. In germline, CDR1 is LNHDA, CDR2 SQIVND (reference sequence).

The chain uses TRBV4-1 and TRBJ2-5; D is perhaps TRBD2 (6 bases). Per germline, CDR1 MGHRA and CDR2 YSYEKL. Trimming left V 4 bases short and J 1 base short, with 16 bases between. The CDR3 is 16 residues long. CDR3 protein: CASSPRDLGGQETQYF. CDR3 sequence (DNA): TGCGCCAGCAGCCCACGGGACTTGGGGGGCCAAGAGACCCAGTACTTC.

This clone showed up just once. V gene TRBV28 combines with J gene TRBJ2-1, with 10 bases aligning to TRBD1. The germline V gene encodes CDR1 MDHEN and CDR2 SYDVKM. CDR3 size: 14 residues. V was pared by 5 bases and J by 7 bases, with 5 bases of the junction left unmatched. The CDR3 DNA reads TGTGCCAGCAGTCTCCGGACAGGGGGGAATGAGCAGTTCTTC. As protein: CASSLRTGGNEQFF.

The V call is TRBV10-3, the J call TRBJ2-2, with 8 bases fitting TRBD2. Germline assignment: CDR1 ENHRY and CDR2 SYGVKD. The CDR3 contains 18 residues. V lost 5 bases to trimming and J lost 2 bases; unmatched junction nucleotides: 13. The DNA of the CDR3 is TGTGCCATCAGTACCACAAACGGGGGGGGGCTAAACACCGGGGAGCTGTTTTTT. Translated: CAISTTNGGGLNTGELFF.

The rearrangement uses TRBV19 and TRBJ1-3; perhaps TRBD1 as D (6 bases). The CDR3 sequence is 16 residues long. Looked up from germline, CDR1 is LNHDA and CDR2 is SQIVND (reference sequence). The ends were cut back, 5 bases at V and 0 bases at J, with 14 bases in the middle. The CDR3 spells CASSPRDIHSGNTIYF. Here the CDR3 DNA reads TGTGCCAGTAGTCCTCGGGACATCCACTCTGGAAACACCATATATTTT.

The rearrangement uses TRBV6-4 and TRBJ2-1, with 7 bases matching TRBD2. Germline-derived CDR1 and CDR2 are MRHNA and SNTAGT. J lost 1 base, V lost 1 base, and 1 base had no gene match. The CDR3 contains 15 residues. In nucleotides, the CDR3 is TGTGCCAGCAGTGACTTAGCGGGTTCCTACAATGAGCAGTTCTTC. It yields the protein CASSDLAGSYNEQFF.

V and J are TRBV27 and TRBJ2-7, with D perhaps TRBD1 (5 bases). Per the germline V gene, CDR1 is MNHEY and CDR2 is SMNVEV (reference sequence). V lost 1 base, J lost 2 bases, and 9 bases lay in between. The CDR3 spans 14 residues. CDR3 region: CASSLFPRAYEQYF. CDR3 sequence (DNA): TGTGCCAGCAGTTTATTCCCCAGGGCCTACGAGCAGTACTTC.

The chain joins TRBV29-1 to TRBJ2-1; the match to TRBD2 covers 10 bases. The germline CDR1 and CDR2 sequences are SQVTM and ANQGSEA. J lost 0 bases, V lost 1 base, and 9 bases had no gene match. The length of the CDR3 is 18 residues. The CDR3 protein is CSVEGLAGGRLSYNEQFF. The CDR3 DNA sequence: TGCAGCGTTGAAGGGTTAGCGGGAGGCCGACTCTCCTACAATGAGCAGTTCTTC.

The chain couples TRBV29-1 to TRBJ2-7; TRBD2 matches 11 bases. The CDR3 loop spans 15 amino acids. Losses at the gene ends were 4 bases for V and 1 base for J; bases not matched to a gene: 6. CDR1 SQVTM and CDR2 ANQGSEA come from the germline V gene. CDR3 in DNA: TGCAGCGTTGTCTCGATAGCGGGAGGGTCCTACGAGCAGTACTTC. This encodes CSVVSIAGGSYEQYF.

J is TRBJ2-1 and V is TRBV11-2, with TRBD2 as a possible D gene (6 bases). The V gene's germline CDR1 is SGHAT and CDR2 FQNNGV. The CDR3 runs to 11 residues. The V end lost 6 bases, the J end lost 9 bases, and 9 bases lay between the germline ends. The CDR3 DNA is TGTGCCAGCAGGGAGGGCACTGAGCAGTTCTTC. It specifies CASREGTEQFF.

The chain carries TRBV4-3 and TRBJ2-2; possibly TRBD2 for D (6 bases). The germline V and J ends were trimmed by 0 bases and 1 base, with 9 bases remaining between them. The CDR3 extends over 16 amino acids. CDR1 is LGHNA and CDR2 is YSLEER in the germline V gene. The CDR3 sequence: CASSQDTGENTGELFF. The CDR3, as DNA: TGCGCCAGCAGCCAAGATACGGGGGAGAACACCGGGGAGCTGTTTTTT.

The genes are TRBV5-6 and TRBJ2-1; 11 nucleotides line up with TRBD1. V was clipped by 4 bases and J by 2 bases; unmatched bases: 5. This CDR3 has 16 amino acids. Germline-derived CDR1 and CDR2 are SGHDT and YYEEEE. In nucleotides, the CDR3 is TGTGCCAGCAGCCCTCGGGGACAGGGGGCCTACAATGAGCAGTTCTTC. Protein product: CASSPRGQGAYNEQFF.

The CDR3 here is CASSVGGGPRYEQYF. CDR3 bases: TGTGCCAGCAGCGTAGGGGGGGGACCGCGATACGAGCAGTACTTC. The rearrangement links TRBV9 to TRBJ2-7; 7 bases map to TRBD2. J gave up 4 bases and V 0 bases, and 7 bases lay outside the gene matches. Germline V gene lookup returns CDR1 SGDLS and CDR2 YYNGEE. The CDR3 loop spans 15 amino acids.

This sequence joins TRBV5-4 and TRBJ2-1, with D possibly matching TRBD1 (5 bases). The CDR3 runs to 16 residues. Germline V lookup: CDR1 SGHNT, CDR2 YYREEE (reference sequence). V lost 0 bases, J lost 7 bases, and 17 bases lay in between. The CDR3 nucleotides are TGTGCCAGCAGCTTGGGCGGATCCTCAGGGCAGAATGAGCAGTTCTTC. This gives the protein CASSLGGSSGQNEQFF.

The V and J genes are TRBV30 and TRBJ1-1; 9 bases fit TRBD1. V lost 6 bases to trimming and J lost 7 bases; unmatched junction nucleotides: 3. Germline V lookup: CDR1 GTSNPN, CDR2 SVGIG (reference sequence). The CDR3 runs to 11 residues. The CDR3 DNA sequence: TGTGCCTGTGGGACAGGGTTTGAAGCTTTCTTT. Translation: CACGTGFEAFF.

The J gene is TRBJ2-1, the V gene TRBV5-1; the D is unclear. The CDR3 covers 15 residues. V was cut by 2 bases and J by 0 bases, with 9 bases left in between. Germline V gives CDR1 SGHRS, CDR2 YFSETQ. CDR3 in amino acids: CASSFGSSSYNEQFF. CDR3 in DNA: TGCGCCAGCAGCTTCGGGTCTAGCTCCTACAATGAGCAGTTCTTC.